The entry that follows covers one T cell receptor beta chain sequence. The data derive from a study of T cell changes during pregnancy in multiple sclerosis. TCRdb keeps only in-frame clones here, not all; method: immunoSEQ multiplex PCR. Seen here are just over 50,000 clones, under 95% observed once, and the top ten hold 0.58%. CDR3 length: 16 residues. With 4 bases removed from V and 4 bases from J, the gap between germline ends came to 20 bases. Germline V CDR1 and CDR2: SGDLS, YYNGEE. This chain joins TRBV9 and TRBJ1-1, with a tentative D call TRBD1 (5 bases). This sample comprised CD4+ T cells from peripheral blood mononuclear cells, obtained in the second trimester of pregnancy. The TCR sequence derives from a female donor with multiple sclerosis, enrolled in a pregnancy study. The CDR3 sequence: CASSPQGQTVPTEAFF. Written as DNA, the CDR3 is TGTGCCAGCAGCCCCCAAGGGCAGACAGTACCCACTGAAGCTTTCTTT.